The clone carrying this T cell receptor beta chain was counted a few times. Its target is unknown. These data are taken from a study of T cells after posttransplantation cyclophosphamide. Here immunoSEQ multiplex PCR was the method, and the copy in TCRdb shows in-frame clones only, minus some. This table holds tens of thousands of clones, about three quarters found once. Cyclophosphamide on days +3 and +4 followed busulfan-fludarabine conditioning and a marrow graft. General study findings and limits: Later post-transplant blood repertoires were often dominated by donor CD8+ memory clones.

The source of this sequence is a female patient in her forties or fifties who received an allogeneic stem cell transplant from a related donor, was CMV-positive, and had no GVHD. Some T cells may have come from the graft donor. The sample was CD4+ T cells sorted from blood, taken approximately 1,900 days after a stem cell transplant with posttransplant cyclophosphamide.

The CDR3 here is CASSRQPGEQYF. The CDR3 DNA follows: TGTGCCAGTAGCAGACAGCCGGGCGAGCAGTACTTC. The rearrangement uses TRBV19 and TRBJ2-7; D perhaps matches TRBD1 (5 bases). With 6 bases removed from V and 6 bases from J, the gap between germline ends came to 12 bases. The CDR3 totals 12 residues. CDR1 is LNHDA and CDR2 is SQIVND in the germline V gene (reference sequence). The full variable domain, its missing parts supplied by reference TRBV19 and TRBJ2-7, is DGGITQSPKYLFRKEGQNVTLSCEQNLNHDAMYWYRQDPGQGLRLIYYSQIVNDFQKGDIAEGYSVSREKKESFPLTVTSAQKNPTAFYLCASSRQPGEQYFGPGTRLTVT.